The sequence of this T cell receptor beta chain was determined in a study of beta chain features in type 1 diabetes. Expressed TCRB transcripts were sequenced because the isolated RNA had all been reverse transcribed beforehand. Some clones are missing from TCRdb's copy, which holds only in-frame ones; the method was immunoSEQ multiplex PCR. In the table there are some 45,000 clones, 65% to 70% of which are singletons. Findings and limits, study-wide: No resolution was reached here on whether HLA type influences TCRB rearrangement. Type 1 diabetes patients had moderately but significantly shorter TCRB CDR3s in all four CD4+ subsets. The similarity of naive, central memory and Treg TCRB repertoires appeared greater among patients than among healthy donors.

The collection from each donor was one heparinised blood draw averaging around 0.11 L. The V gene lost 7 bases and the J gene lost 6 bases, with 10 bases spanning the gap. Germline CDR1 is MNHNY and CDR2 is SVGAGI (reference sequence). The CDR3 extends over 12 amino acids. To note about this clone: The antigen remains unidentified.

The specimen sequenced was Tregs from blood. The V gene is TRBV6-6, the J gene TRBJ2-1; D is unclear. This clonotype was obtained from a woman between 18 and 29 years old with type 1 diabetes. As DNA, the CDR3 is TGTGCCAGCATTAATTTTGTCAATGAGCAGTTCTTC. Its protein is CASINFVNEQFF.